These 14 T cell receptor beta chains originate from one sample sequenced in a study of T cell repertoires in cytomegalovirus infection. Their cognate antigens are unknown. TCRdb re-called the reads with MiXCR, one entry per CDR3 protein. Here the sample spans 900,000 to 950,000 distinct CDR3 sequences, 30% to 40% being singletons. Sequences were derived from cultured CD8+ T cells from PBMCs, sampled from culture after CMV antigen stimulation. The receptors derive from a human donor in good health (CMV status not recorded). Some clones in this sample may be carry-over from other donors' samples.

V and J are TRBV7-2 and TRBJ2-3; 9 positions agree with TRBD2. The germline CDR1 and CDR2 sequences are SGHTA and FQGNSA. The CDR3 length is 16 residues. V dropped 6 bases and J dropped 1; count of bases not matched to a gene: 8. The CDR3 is CASSSLAGARTDTQYF. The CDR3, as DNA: TGTGCCAGCAGTTCATTAGCGGGGGCTCGCACAGATACGCAGTATTTT.

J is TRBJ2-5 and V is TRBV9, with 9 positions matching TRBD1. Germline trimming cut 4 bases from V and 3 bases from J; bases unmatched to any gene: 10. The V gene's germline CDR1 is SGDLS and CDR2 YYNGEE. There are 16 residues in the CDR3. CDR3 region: CASSPGTGSSKETQYF. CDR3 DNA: TGTGCCAGCAGCCCCGGGACAGGGAGTTCGAAAGAGACCCAGTACTTC.

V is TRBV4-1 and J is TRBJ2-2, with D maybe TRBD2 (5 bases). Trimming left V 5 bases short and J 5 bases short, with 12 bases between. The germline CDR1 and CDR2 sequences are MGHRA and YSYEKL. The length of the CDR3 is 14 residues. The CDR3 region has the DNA TGCGCCAGCAGCAGCCAAGGAGGTACCGGGGAGCTGTTTTTT. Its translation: CASSSQGGTGELFF.

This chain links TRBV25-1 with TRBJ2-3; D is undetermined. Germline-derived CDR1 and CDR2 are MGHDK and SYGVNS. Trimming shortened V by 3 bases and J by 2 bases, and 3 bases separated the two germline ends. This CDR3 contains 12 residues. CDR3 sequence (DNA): TGTGCCAGCAGTGAGAACACAGATACGCAGTATTTT. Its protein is CASSENTDTQYF. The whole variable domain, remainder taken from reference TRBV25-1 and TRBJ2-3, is EADIYQTPRYLVIGTGKKITLECSQTMGHDKMYWYQQDPGMELHLIHYSYGVNSTEKGDLSSESTVSRIRTEHFPLTLESARPSHTSQYLCASSENTDTQYFGPGTRLTVL.

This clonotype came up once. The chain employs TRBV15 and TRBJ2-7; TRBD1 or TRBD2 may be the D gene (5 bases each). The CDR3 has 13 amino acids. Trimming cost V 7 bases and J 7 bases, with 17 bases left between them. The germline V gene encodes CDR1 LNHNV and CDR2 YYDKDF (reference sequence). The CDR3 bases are TGTGCCACCACCCCGGGGACGTCGGGGGAGCAGTACTTC. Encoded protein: CATTPGTSGEQYF.

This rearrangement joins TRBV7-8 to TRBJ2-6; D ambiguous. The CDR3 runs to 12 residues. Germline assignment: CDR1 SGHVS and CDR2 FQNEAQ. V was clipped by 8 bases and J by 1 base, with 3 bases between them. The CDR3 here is CASPSGANVLTF. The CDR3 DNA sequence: TGTGCCAGCCCTTCTGGGGCCAACGTCCTGACTTTC.

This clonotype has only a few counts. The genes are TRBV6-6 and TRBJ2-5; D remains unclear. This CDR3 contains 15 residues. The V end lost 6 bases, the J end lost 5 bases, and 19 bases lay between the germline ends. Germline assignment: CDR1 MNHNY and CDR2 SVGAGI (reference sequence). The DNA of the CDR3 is TGTGCCAGCAGACCCGGTAGGAACCGGCTGGAGACCCAGTACTTC. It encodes CASRPGRNRLETQYF.

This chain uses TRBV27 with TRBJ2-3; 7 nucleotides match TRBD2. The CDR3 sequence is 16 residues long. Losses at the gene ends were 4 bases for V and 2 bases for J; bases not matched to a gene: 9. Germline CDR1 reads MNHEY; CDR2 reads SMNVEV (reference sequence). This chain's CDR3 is CASSSTPRGVTDTQYF. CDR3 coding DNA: TGTGCCAGCAGTTCCACCCCCCGGGGGGTCACAGATACGCAGTATTTT.

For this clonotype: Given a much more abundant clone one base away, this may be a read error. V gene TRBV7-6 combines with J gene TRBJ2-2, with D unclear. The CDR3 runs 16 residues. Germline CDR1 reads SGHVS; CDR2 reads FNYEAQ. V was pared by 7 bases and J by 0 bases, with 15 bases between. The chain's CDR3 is CASNHPLWANTGELFF. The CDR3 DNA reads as TGTGCCAGCAACCATCCCCTATGGGCGAACACCGGGGAGCTGTTTTTT.

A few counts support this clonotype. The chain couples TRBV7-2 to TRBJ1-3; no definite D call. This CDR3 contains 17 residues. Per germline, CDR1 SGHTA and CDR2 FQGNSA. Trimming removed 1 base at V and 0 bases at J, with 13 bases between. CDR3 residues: CASSLGAAAFSGNTIYF. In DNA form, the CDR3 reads TGTGCCAGCAGCTTAGGAGCGGCAGCCTTCTCTGGAAACACCATATATTTT.

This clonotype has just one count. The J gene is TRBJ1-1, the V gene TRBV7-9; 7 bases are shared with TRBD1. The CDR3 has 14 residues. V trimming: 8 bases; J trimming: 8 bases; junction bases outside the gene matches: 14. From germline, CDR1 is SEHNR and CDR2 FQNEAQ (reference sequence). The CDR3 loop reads CASENLQGKFEAFF. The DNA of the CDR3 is TGTGCCAGCGAAAATTTACAGGGGAAATTCGAAGCTTTCTTT.

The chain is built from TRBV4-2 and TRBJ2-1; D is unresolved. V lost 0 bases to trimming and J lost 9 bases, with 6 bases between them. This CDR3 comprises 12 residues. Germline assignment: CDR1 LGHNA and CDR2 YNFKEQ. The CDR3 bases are TGTGCCAGCAGCCAAGAGACTCGTGAGCAGTTCTTC. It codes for CASSQETREQFF.

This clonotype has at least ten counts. CDR3 in DNA: TGTGCCAGCAGCCCTACCCGGGGTTGGGACGAGCAGTACGTC. Protein product: CASSPTRGWDEQYV. J is TRBJ2-7 and V is TRBV5-6; tentatively, D is TRBD2 (5 bases). The CDR3 contains 14 residues. Per germline, CDR1 SGHDT and CDR2 YYEEEE. Trimming shortened V by 4 bases and J by 5 bases, and 16 bases separated the two germline ends.

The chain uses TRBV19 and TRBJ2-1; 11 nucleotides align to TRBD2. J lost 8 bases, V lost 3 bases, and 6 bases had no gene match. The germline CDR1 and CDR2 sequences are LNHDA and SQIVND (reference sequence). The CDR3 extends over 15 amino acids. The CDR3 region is CASSMSPSGGYEQFF. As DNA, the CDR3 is TGTGCCAGTAGTATGTCCCCTAGCGGGGGGTATGAGCAGTTCTTC.